This T cell receptor (beta chain) comes out of a study of blood T cells in healthy people across ages. The CDR3 loop spans 16 amino acids. The trim removed 1 base at V and 2 bases at J, leaving 7 bases unmatched. In its sample, this clonotype was seen a few times. RNA extraction gave at least 5.5 micrograms of total RNA per sample. For the second PCR, which ran for roughly 7 to 11 cycles, a sample-barcoded 5' primer and a J-beta primer mix were used. Each TCR beta cDNA got a 12-nucleotide random molecular identifier. A single record per CDR3 protein comes from TCRdb applying MiXCR to the 5' RACE reads. The table shows around 990,000 distinct CDR3 sequences, with almost 25% occurring only once. The same sample was also used in a study of T cells of mothers and their children. Per that paper: A handful of children and their three healthy Caucasian mothers were the donors. The authors found no persistent microchimeric T cell clones.

This sequence joins TRBV12-3 or TRBV12-4 and TRBJ1-2; 7 bases are a match to TRBD1. The sequenced sample was blood. This clonotype was sampled from a girl aged 2 to 10 in good health. The CDR3: CASSLVRTGGNYGYTF. The CDR3 DNA reads as TGTGCCAGCAGTTTAGTACGGACAGGAGGGAACTATGGCTACACCTTC.